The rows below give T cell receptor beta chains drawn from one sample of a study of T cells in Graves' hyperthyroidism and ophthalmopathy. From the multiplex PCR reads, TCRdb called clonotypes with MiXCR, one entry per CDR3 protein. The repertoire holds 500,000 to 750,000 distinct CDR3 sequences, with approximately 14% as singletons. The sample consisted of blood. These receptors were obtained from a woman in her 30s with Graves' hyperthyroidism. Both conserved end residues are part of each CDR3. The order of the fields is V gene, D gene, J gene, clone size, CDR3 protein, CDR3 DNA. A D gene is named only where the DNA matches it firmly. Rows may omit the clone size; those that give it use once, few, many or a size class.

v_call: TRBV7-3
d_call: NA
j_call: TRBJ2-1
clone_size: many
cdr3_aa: CASSLFGSMMSNEQFF
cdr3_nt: TGTGCCAGCAGCTTATTTGGCAGTATGATGTCCAATGAGCAGTTCTTC

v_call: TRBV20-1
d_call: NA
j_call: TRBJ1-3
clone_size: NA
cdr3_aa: CSARVADSGNTIYF
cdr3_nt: TGCAGTGCTAGAGTAGCAGACTCTGGAAACACCATATATTTT

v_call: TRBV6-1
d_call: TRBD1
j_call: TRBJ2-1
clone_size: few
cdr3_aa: CASTIDRAGIYEQFF
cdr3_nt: TGTGCCAGCACCATAGACAGGGCTGGTATCTATGAGCAGTTCTTC

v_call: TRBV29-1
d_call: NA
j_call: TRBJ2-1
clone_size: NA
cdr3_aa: CSVEMQGQNEQFF
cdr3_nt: TGCAGCGTTGAAATGCAGGGGCAAAATGAGCAGTTCTTC

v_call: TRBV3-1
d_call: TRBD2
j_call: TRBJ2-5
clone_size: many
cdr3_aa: CASSQALGLAGYAETQYF
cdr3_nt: TGTGCCAGCAGCCAAGCCCTAGGACTAGCGGGATACGCGGAGACCCAGTACTTC

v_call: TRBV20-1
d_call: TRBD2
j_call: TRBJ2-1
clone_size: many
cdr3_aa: CSARSSGAYNEQFF
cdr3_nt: TGCAGTGCTAGATCCAGCGGGGCCTACAATGAGCAGTTCTTC

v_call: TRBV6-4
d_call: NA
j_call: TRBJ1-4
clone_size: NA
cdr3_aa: CASSQTQGPNEKLFF
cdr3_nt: TGTGCCAGCAGCCAAACCCAGGGTCCTAATGAAAAACTGTTTTTT

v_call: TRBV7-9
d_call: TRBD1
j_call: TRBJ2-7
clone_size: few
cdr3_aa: CASSWGQGGEQYF
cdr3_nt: TGTGCCAGCAGCTGGGGACAGGGAGGCGAGCAGTACTTC

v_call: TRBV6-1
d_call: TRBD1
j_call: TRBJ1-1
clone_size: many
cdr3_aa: CASSERFISTGIGTEAFF
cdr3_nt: TGTGCCAGCAGTGAACGCTTCATTTCGACAGGGATAGGCACTGAAGCTTTCTTT

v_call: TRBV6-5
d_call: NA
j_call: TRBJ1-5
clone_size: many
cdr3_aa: CASSYSGVLNQPQHF
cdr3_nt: TGTGCCAGCAGTTACTCGGGCGTATTAAATCAGCCCCAGCATTTT

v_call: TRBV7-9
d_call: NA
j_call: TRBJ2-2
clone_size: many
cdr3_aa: CASSLAQGTNTGELFF
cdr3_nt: TGTGCCAGCAGCTTAGCACAGGGAACGAACACCGGGGAGCTGTTTTTT

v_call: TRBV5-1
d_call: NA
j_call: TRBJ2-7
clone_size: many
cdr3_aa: CASSKDSYEQYF
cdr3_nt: TGCGCCAGCAGCAAGGACAGCTACGAGCAGTACTTC